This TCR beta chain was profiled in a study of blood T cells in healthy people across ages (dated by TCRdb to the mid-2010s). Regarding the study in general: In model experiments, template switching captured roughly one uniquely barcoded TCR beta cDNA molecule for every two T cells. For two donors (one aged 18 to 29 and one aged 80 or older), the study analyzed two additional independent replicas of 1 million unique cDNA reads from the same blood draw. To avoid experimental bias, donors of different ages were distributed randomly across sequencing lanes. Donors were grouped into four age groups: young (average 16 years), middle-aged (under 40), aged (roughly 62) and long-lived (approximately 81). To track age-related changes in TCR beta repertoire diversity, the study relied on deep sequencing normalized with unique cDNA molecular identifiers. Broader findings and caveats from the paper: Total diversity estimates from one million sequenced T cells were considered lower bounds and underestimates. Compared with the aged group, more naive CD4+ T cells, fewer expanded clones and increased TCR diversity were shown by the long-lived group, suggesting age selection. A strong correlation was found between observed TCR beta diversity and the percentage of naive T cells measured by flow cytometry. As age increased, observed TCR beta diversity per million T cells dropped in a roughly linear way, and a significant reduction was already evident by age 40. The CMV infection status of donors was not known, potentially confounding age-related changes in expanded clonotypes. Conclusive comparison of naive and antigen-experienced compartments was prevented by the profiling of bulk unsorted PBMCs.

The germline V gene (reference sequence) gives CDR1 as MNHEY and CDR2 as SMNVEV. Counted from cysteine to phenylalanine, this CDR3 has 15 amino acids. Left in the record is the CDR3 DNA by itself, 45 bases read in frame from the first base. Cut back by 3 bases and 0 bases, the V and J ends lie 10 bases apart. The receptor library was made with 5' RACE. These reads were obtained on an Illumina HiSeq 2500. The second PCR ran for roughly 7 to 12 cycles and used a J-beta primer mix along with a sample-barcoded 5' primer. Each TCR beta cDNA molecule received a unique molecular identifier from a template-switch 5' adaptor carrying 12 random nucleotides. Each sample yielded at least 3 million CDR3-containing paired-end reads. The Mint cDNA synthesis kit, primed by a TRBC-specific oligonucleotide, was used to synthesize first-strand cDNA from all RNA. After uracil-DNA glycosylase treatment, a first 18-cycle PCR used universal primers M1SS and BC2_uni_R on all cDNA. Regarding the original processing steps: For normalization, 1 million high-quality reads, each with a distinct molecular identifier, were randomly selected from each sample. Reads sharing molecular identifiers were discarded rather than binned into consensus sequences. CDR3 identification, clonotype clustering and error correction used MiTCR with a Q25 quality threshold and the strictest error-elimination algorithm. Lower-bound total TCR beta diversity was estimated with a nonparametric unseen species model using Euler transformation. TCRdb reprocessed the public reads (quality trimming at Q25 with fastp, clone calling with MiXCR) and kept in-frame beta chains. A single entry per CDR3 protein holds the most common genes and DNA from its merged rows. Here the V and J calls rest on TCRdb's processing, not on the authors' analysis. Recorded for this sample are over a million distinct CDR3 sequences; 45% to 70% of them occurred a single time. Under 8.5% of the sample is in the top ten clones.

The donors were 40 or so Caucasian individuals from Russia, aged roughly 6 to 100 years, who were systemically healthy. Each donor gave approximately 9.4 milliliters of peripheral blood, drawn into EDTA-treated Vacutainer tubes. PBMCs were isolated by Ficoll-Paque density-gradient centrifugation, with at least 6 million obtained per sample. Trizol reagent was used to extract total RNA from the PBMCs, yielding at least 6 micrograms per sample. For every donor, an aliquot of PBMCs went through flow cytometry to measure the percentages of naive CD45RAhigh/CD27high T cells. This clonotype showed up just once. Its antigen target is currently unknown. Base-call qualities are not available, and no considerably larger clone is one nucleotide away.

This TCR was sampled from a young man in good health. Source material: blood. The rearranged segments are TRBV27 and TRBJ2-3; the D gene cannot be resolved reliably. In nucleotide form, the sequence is TGTGCCAGCAGTTTTGAGGAACCAAGCACAGATACGCAGTATTTT. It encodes CASSFEEPSTDTQYF.